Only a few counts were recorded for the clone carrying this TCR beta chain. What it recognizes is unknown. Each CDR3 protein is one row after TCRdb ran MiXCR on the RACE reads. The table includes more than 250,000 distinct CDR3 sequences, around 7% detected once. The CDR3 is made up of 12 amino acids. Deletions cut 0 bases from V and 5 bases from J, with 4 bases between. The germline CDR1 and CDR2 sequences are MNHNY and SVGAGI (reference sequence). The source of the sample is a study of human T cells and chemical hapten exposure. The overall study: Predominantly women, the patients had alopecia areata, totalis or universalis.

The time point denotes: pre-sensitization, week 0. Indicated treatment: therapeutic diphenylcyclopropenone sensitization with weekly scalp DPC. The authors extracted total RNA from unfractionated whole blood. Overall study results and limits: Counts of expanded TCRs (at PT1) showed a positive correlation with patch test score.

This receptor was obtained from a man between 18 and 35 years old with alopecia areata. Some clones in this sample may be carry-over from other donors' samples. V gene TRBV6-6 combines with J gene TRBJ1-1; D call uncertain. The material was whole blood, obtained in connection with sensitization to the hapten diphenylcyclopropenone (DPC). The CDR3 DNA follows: TGTGCCAGCAGTTACTCCCAAACTGAAGCTTTCTTT. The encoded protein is CASSYSQTEAFF.